These T cell receptor beta chains were read from a single sample in a study of T cells in Graves' hyperthyroidism and ophthalmopathy. TCRdb re-derived calls from the multiplex PCR reads in MiXCR, one entry per CDR3 protein. The repertoire includes fewer than 700,000 distinct CDR3 sequences, around 15% of them detected once, and around 4% sits in the top ten. The sample was blood. All receptors come from a woman aged 25-40 years with Graves' hyperthyroidism. CDR3s include the opening cysteine and the closing phenylalanine or tryptophan. The D gene is left open where the match is weak. Size tells how often a clone was seen (once, few, many) or the class of an expanded clone, and some rows leave it out.

TRBJ2-5,few,TRBV20-1,TRBD2,TGCAGTGCTAGCACCGGGACTAGCGGGGGTCAAGAGACCCAGTACTTC,CSASTGTSGGQETQYF
TRBJ2-7,medium-sized,TRBV27,NA,TGTGCCAGCAGTTTAGCCGGGACCTACGAGCAGTACTTC,CASSLAGTYEQYF
TRBJ1-2,many,TRBV28,NA,TGTGCCAGCCGAAACTCGGGACTGGTCTATGGCTACACCTTC,CASRNSGLVYGYTF
TRBJ2-7,many,TRBV2,NA,TGTGCCAGCACCGCCCCCGGGGGCGAGCAGTACTTC,CASTAPGGEQYF
TRBJ2-5,many,TRBV5-5,NA,TGTGCCAGCAGTTTATCCCAAGAGACCCAGTACTTC,CASSLSQETQYF
TRBJ2-7,many,TRBV20-1,NA,TGCAGTGCTAGATACTACCACTACGAGCAGTACTTC,CSARYYHYEQYF
TRBJ2-7,NA,TRBV6-2/TRBV6-3,TRBD2,TGTGCCAGCAGTACCCCGGGACTAGCGGTTTCCTACGAGCAGTACTTC,CASSTPGLAVSYEQYF
TRBJ2-7,many,TRBV2,NA,TGTGCCAGCAGTGATGGCTGGGAGCAGTACTTC,CASSDGWEQYF
TRBJ2-3,NA,TRBV7-8,NA,TGTGCCAGCAGCATTCGGACAGCCGACACAGATACGCAGTATTTT,CASSIRTADTDTQYF
TRBJ1-2,few,TRBV28,NA,TGTGCCAGCAGTTTACCAGGCCATGGCTACACCTTC,CASSLPGHGYTF